Shown below are 30 T cell receptor beta chains from a single sample sequenced in a study of shared clonotypes between healthy human individuals. Libraries were prepared by immunoSEQ multiplex PCR; TCRdb keeps only in-frame clonotypes and omits some of them. This table holds about 1 million clones, about 74% found once. Sequenced sample: memory CD4+ T cells sorted from blood. The subset denotes: CD45RA-negative fraction. Receptor source: a man aged 18 to 30 in good health.

The gene calls are TRBV7-2 and TRBJ2-3; 7 nucleotides line up with TRBD2. The V gene's germline CDR1 is SGHTA and CDR2 FQGNSA. The CDR3 covers 16 residues. J gave up 6 bases and V 4 bases, and 13 bases lay outside the gene matches. The DNA of the CDR3 is TGTGCCAGCAGCTCCGGGGGGAGCGGGACGAGGGATACGCAGTATTTT. It specifies CASSSGGSGTRDTQYF.

The J gene is TRBJ1-2, the V gene TRBV6-6; 7 bases are shared with TRBD1. CDR1 is MNHNY, CDR2 SVGAGI, per germline (reference sequence). CDR3 length: 13 amino acids. Trimming removed 7 bases from V and 13 bases from J; junction bases left unmatched: 15. This CDR3 is CASMGGQARRSTF. As DNA, the CDR3 is TGTGCCAGCATGGGAGGACAGGCTCGCCGCAGCACCTTC.

This chain connects TRBV7-2 to TRBJ2-1; 15 nucleotides line up with TRBD2. The CDR3 loop spans 15 amino acids. Germline V gene lookup returns CDR1 SGHTA and CDR2 FQGNSA. V shed 5 bases, J shed 12 bases, and the junction held 8 bases outside the gene matches. The CDR3, as DNA: TGTGCCAGCAGCCCTTGGACTAGCGGGGGGGTCGGGCAGTTCTTC. It encodes CASSPWTSGGVGQFF.

The chain links TRBV4-1 to TRBJ1-6; D ambiguous. CDR3 length: 14 amino acids. Germline loops: CDR1 MGHRA, CDR2 YSYEKL. V was trimmed by 0 bases and J by 7 bases, leaving 7 bases between them. This CDR3 is CASSQDGGNSPLHF. For the CDR3, the DNA is TGCGCCAGCAGCCAAGATGGAGGGAATTCACCCCTCCACTTT.

The V call is TRBV19, the J call TRBJ1-5; a weak D match, TRBD1 (6 bases). Germline lookup yields CDR1 LNHDA and CDR2 SQIVND (reference sequence). This CDR3 region has 14 residues. Trimming left V 3 bases short and J 2 bases short, with 8 bases between. For the CDR3, the DNA is TGTGCCAGTAGTATCACAGGGCGCAATCAGCCCCAGCATTTT. This translates into CASSITGRNQPQHF.

This clone was seen a single time. The chain links TRBV5-4 to TRBJ2-3; a possible D gene is TRBD2 (5 bases). This CDR3 is 14 amino acids long. Per germline, CDR1 SGHNT and CDR2 YYREEE (reference sequence). Trimming pared 4 bases from V and 0 bases from J, leaving 9 bases between. CDR3 region: CASSVGASTDTQYF. CDR3 DNA: TGTGCCAGCAGCGTGGGAGCTAGCACAGATACGCAGTATTTT.

This clone has just a few counts. The gene calls are TRBV28 and TRBJ2-7, with 8 bases matching TRBD1. Germline V CDR1 and CDR2: MDHEN, SYDVKM. The CDR3 is 15 amino acids. J lost 3 bases, V lost 6 bases, and 10 bases had no gene match. CDR3 region: CASSLGDRTGYEQYF. CDR3 nucleotide sequence: TGTGCCAGCAGCTTGGGGGACAGGACTGGCTACGAGCAGTACTTC.

This clone turned up a few times. This sequence joins TRBV28 and TRBJ1-2; D gene uncertain. Per germline, CDR1 MDHEN and CDR2 SYDVKM. The V end lost 3 bases, the J end lost 5 bases, and 13 bases lay between the germline ends. CDR3 length equals 14 residues. Here the CDR3 reads CASSLRREAYGYTF. In DNA form, the CDR3 reads TGTGCCAGCAGTTTGCGGAGGGAGGCATATGGCTACACCTTC.

The chain joins TRBV2 to TRBJ2-7; a possible D gene is TRBD2 (6 bases). Germline CDR1 is SNHLY and CDR2 is FYNNEI. The CDR3 covers 14 residues. The germline V and J ends were trimmed by 7 bases and 4 bases, with 17 bases remaining between them. As DNA, the CDR3 is TGTGCCAGCACCACCCACCCAGGGACTTACGAGCAGTACTTC. It encodes CASTTHPGTYEQYF.

The rearrangement links TRBV30 to TRBJ1-6, with 7 nucleotides matching TRBD1. Germline CDR1 GTSNPN, CDR2 SVGIG (reference sequence). After removal of 3 bases from V and 8 bases from J, the junction contained 4 bases not matched to a gene. The CDR3 totals 13 residues. CDR3 protein: CAWRDGQDSPLHF. CDR3 DNA sequence: TGTGCCTGGAGGGATGGACAGGATTCACCCCTCCACTTT.

V usage is TRBV7-9 and J usage is TRBJ1-2; D ambiguous. The CDR3 runs to 13 residues. The germline V gene has CDR1 SEHNR and CDR2 FQNEAQ (reference sequence). Deletions cut 0 bases from V and 2 bases from J, with 4 bases between. The CDR3 coding sequence is TGTGCCAGCAGCTTAGCAGTAAACTATGGCTACACCTTC. Protein product: CASSLAVNYGYTF. The full variable domain, rest sourced from reference TRBV7-9 and TRBJ1-2, is DTGVSQNPRHKITKRGQNVTFRCDPISEHNRLYWYRQTLGQGPEFLTYFQNEAQLEKSRLLSDRFSAERPKGSFSTLEIQRTEQGDSAMYLCASSLAVNYGYTFGSGTRLTVV.

This sequence joins TRBV7-8 and TRBJ2-1, with D maybe TRBD1 (5 bases). The V gene's germline CDR1 is SGHVS and CDR2 FQNEAQ. The CDR3 sequence is 16 residues long. V was cut by 8 bases and J by 6 bases, with 23 bases left in between. This chain's CDR3 is CASCPAGLVMSNEQFF. In DNA, the CDR3 is TGTGCCAGCTGTCCGGCAGGGCTTGTAATGTCCAATGAGCAGTTCTTC.

On this clone itself: The same CDR3 arises from other DNA sequences in this sample as well. This chain links TRBV5-1 with TRBJ1-1, with no clear D. Germline V gives CDR1 SGHRS, CDR2 YFSETQ. The CDR3 spans 14 residues. Trimming removed 2 bases from V and 1 base from J, with 9 bases in between. Here the CDR3 DNA reads TGCGCCAGCAGCTTAGGGCAAAAGAACACTGAAGCTTTCTTT. It specifies CASSLGQKNTEAFF.

Comment on this clone: The sample carries other DNA sequences with the same CDR3. The V call is TRBV11-2, the J call TRBJ2-7; D may be TRBD1 (5 bases). Trimming removed 1 base from V and 4 bases from J, with 14 bases in between. The germline V gene has CDR1 SGHAT and CDR2 FQNNGV. The CDR3 has 15 amino acids. The CDR3 here is CASSLALGKGYEQYF. DNA of the CDR3: TGTGCCAGCAGCTTAGCTCTGGGCAAGGGGTACGAGCAGTACTTC.

This chain joins TRBV2 and TRBJ1-1; D gene uncertain. CDR1 and CDR2 from the germline V gene are SNHLY and FYNNEI. V was clipped by 3 bases and J by 6 bases, with 11 bases between them. This CDR3 has 13 residues. CDR3 coding DNA: TGTGCCAGCAGTGAGTTTGAAGCTTCTGAAGCTTTCTTT. Translating gives CASSEFEASEAFF.

This clone was counted a few times. The chain joins TRBV5-1 to TRBJ2-3, with D uncertain. CDR3 length equals 13 residues. V was shortened by 4 bases and J by 5 bases, with 11 bases between the two germline ends. CDR1 is SGHRS and CDR2 is YFSETQ in the germline V gene. CDR3 in amino acids: CASSPVTGDTQYF. In DNA form, the CDR3 reads TGCGCCAGCAGCCCGGTGACGGGAGATACGCAGTATTTT.

The chain joins TRBV5-6 to TRBJ2-1; D possibly matches TRBD1 or TRBD2 (5 bases each). The germline V and J ends were trimmed by 6 bases and 3 bases, with 13 bases remaining between them. Germline V gene sequence: CDR1 SGHDT, CDR2 YYEEEE. The CDR3 covers 14 residues. The CDR3, as DNA: TGTGCCAGCACCCGGTGGGGGAGCTACAATGAGCAGTTCTTC. It encodes CASTRWGSYNEQFF.

This clone was recorded once. This sequence joins TRBV5-4 and TRBJ2-5, with a weak D call TRBD1 (8 bases). The CDR3 has 17 residues. The germline V gene has CDR1 SGHNT and CDR2 YYREEE (reference sequence). The V end was cut by 1 base, the J end by 0 bases, with 16 bases between. In nucleotides, the CDR3 is TGTGCCAGCAGCTTGACAGGGGGGGCGCGGTACCAAGAGACCCAGTACTTC. Translating gives CASSLTGGARYQETQYF.

The gene calls are TRBV13 and TRBJ1-6; the match to TRBD1 covers 7 bases. V lost 2 bases and J lost 7; bases outside the gene matches: 2. Germline V gene data show CDR1 as PRHDT and CDR2 as FYEKMQ (reference sequence). This CDR3 comprises 14 residues. As DNA, the CDR3 is TGTGCCAGCAGCTTACAACAGGGGAATTCACCCCTCCACTTT. Its translation: CASSLQQGNSPLHF. Drawing the rest from reference TRBV13 and TRBJ1-6, the complete variable domain is AAGVIQSPRHLIKEKRETATLKCYPIPRHDTVYWYQQGPGQDPQFLISFYEKMQSDKGSIPDRFSAQQFSDYHSELNMSSLELGDSALYFCASSLQQGNSPLHFGNGTRLTVT.

The rearrangement joins TRBV4-1 to TRBJ1-6; tentatively, D is TRBD1 (5 bases). Trimming left V 0 bases short and J 0 bases short, with 15 bases between. The CDR3 covers 19 residues. The V gene's germline CDR1 is MGHRA and CDR2 YSYEKL. CDR3 loop: CASSQDRRWQGSYNSPLHF. In DNA form, the CDR3 reads TGCGCCAGCAGCCAAGATAGGCGCTGGCAGGGCTCCTATAATTCACCCCTCCACTTT.

V is TRBV5-4 and J is TRBJ1-1; no reliable D call. Trimming shortened V by 3 bases and J by 4 bases, and 10 bases separated the two germline ends. Per germline, CDR1 SGHNT and CDR2 YYREEE (reference sequence). The length of the CDR3 is 13 residues. The CDR3 sequence is CASSSGILTEAFF. The DNA for the CDR3 is TGTGCCAGCAGCTCGGGGATACTCACTGAAGCTTTCTTT.

V usage is TRBV2 and J usage is TRBJ1-1; 7 nucleotides line up with TRBD1. CDR1 SNHLY and CDR2 FYNNEI come from the germline V gene. The CDR3 is 13 residues long. Trimming took 8 bases from V and 1 from J; bases not matched to a gene: 4. The DNA of the CDR3 is TGTGCCAGCGGACGGGACAGGAACACTGAAGCTTTCTTT. Translated, it gives CASGRDRNTEAFF. The variable domain in full, with the rest retrieved from reference TRBV2 and TRBJ1-1, is EPEVTQTPSHQVTQMGQEVILRCVPISNHLYFYWYRQILGQKVEFLVSFYNNEISEKSEIFDDQFSVERPDGSNFTLKIRSTKLEDSAMYFCASGRDRNTEAFFGQGTRLTVV.

The genes are TRBV9 and TRBJ1-1; D is unclear. From germline, CDR1 is SGDLS and CDR2 YYNGEE. Trimming cost V 0 bases and J 0 bases, with 9 bases left between them. The CDR3 is 15 residues long. The CDR3 nucleotides read TGTGCCAGCAGCGTAGCTACCGGTTTGAACACTGAAGCTTTCTTT. This translates into CASSVATGLNTEAFF.

This clone was recorded once. The chain couples TRBV5-1 to TRBJ2-2; D is unresolved. Germline V gives CDR1 SGHRS, CDR2 YFSETQ. This CDR3 has 13 amino acids. The V end lost 4 bases, the J end lost 3 bases, and 7 bases lay between the germline ends. In DNA form, the CDR3 reads TGCGCCAGCAGCGCCAAAGACACCGGGGAGCTGTTTTTT. Its protein product is CASSAKDTGELFF.

This chain links TRBV19 with TRBJ2-2, with 7 bases matching TRBD2. The V and J ends lost 7 bases and 0 bases, in that order; junction bases with no gene match: 5. Per the germline V gene, CDR1 is LNHDA and CDR2 is SQIVND (reference sequence). This CDR3 comprises 15 residues. CDR3 nucleotide sequence: TGTGCCAGTATCCCGGGACTATCGAACACCGGGGAGCTGTTTTTT. Its translation is CASIPGLSNTGELFF.

This clone has more than one count but fewer than ten. The chain combines TRBV6-5 with TRBJ1-4; D not certain. CDR3 size: 11 residues. The germline V and J ends were trimmed by 10 bases and 4 bases, with 7 bases remaining between them. CDR1 is MNHEY, CDR2 SVGAGI, per germline. CDR3 nucleotide sequence: TGTGCCACCAAAGTTAATGAAAAACTGTTTTTT. Translated: CATKVNEKLFF.

This rearrangement joins TRBV19 to TRBJ2-7; 10 bases match TRBD2. V shed 4 bases and J 2 bases; nucleotides not matched to a gene: 5. The germline gives CDR1 LNHDA, CDR2 SQIVND (reference sequence). The CDR3 is 15 amino acids. This CDR3 reads CASSTVAGGTYEQYF. The DNA for the CDR3 is TGTGCCAGTAGTACCGTAGCGGGGGGTACCTACGAGCAGTACTTC.

The chain uses TRBV11-1 and TRBJ1-1, with D tentatively TRBD1 (6 bases). Trimming shortened V by 5 bases and J by 5 bases, and 12 bases separated the two germline ends. This CDR3 contains 13 residues. Germline V gene sequence: CDR1 SGHAT, CDR2 FQDESV (reference sequence). CDR3 protein: CASSVQGRTEAFF. The CDR3 nucleotides are TGTGCCAGCAGCGTACAGGGAAGGACTGAAGCTTTCTTT.

The chain uses TRBV30 and TRBJ1-6; weak D call: TRBD1 (5 bases). Trimming took 0 bases from V and 10 from J, leaving 13 bases between them. This CDR3 has 14 residues. CDR1 GTSNPN and CDR2 SVGIG come from the germline V gene (reference sequence). CDR3 sequence: CAWSVGEGGSPLHF. As DNA, the CDR3 is TGTGCCTGGAGTGTAGGGGAGGGCGGCTCACCCCTCCACTTT.

V usage is TRBV7-2 and J usage is TRBJ2-7; TRBD2 agrees at 7 bases. This CDR3 is built from 15 residues. After removal of 5 bases from V and 2 bases from J, the junction contained 9 bases not matched to a gene. CDR1 is SGHTA, CDR2 FQGNSA, per germline. The CDR3: CASSPAGDTAYEQYF. CDR3 bases: TGTGCCAGCAGCCCCGCGGGGGATACCGCCTACGAGCAGTACTTC.